The 20 T cell receptor beta chains below come from one sample, sequenced in a study of cytotoxic CD8 clonotypes in ibrutinib-treated CLL. Sequencing used immunoSEQ multiplex PCR; TCRdb keeps in-frame clones, though not all of them. The sample records 53,000 or so clones, 54% being singletons. The material was PBMCs, obtained at disease progression, from a patient treated with ibrutinib. The receptor source for this set is a human donor with chronic lymphocytic leukemia.

The chain is built from TRBV4-1 and TRBJ1-1, with 9 bases lining up with TRBD1. The V segment lost 1 base and the J segment 8 bases; nucleotides outside the gene matches: 5. The CDR3 is 14 amino acids. The V gene's germline CDR1 is MGHRA and CDR2 YSYEKL. The CDR3 region is CASSQAGQGTEAFF. The CDR3 nucleotides are TGCGCCAGCAGCCAAGCTGGACAGGGGACCGAAGCTTTCTTT.

This clone was observed a handful of times. The chain couples TRBV12-5 to TRBJ1-5; 7 nucleotides align to TRBD1. Per the germline V gene, CDR1 is LGHNT and CDR2 is FRNRAP. This CDR3 is built from 14 residues. The trim removed 5 bases at V and 4 bases at J, leaving 5 bases unmatched. The CDR3 nucleotides are TGTGCTAGTGGTCAAGGACAGGCTAATCAGCCCCAGCATTTT. It is translated as CASGQGQANQPQHF.

This clone was counted only a few times. This chain joins TRBV5-1 and TRBJ2-5, with 9 positions matching TRBD1. Germline values: CDR1 SGHRS, CDR2 YFSETQ. V was pared by 4 bases and J by 5 bases, with 9 bases of the junction left unmatched. The CDR3 loop spans 15 amino acids. CDR3 sequence reads: CASSPDRGLAETQYF. The CDR3 region has the DNA TGCGCCAGCAGCCCCGACAGGGGGTTAGCTGAGACCCAGTACTTC.

V and J are TRBV19 and TRBJ2-7; unclear D gene. The CDR3 length is 14 residues. CDR1 is LNHDA and CDR2 is SQIVND in the germline V gene (reference sequence). The V gene lost 5 bases and the J gene lost 2 bases, with 13 bases spanning the gap. CDR3 sequence reads: CASSPAGLPYEQYF. The CDR3 coding sequence is TGTGCCAGTAGTCCGGCAGGTTTACCCTACGAGCAGTACTTC. Combining the CDR3 with reference TRBV19 and TRBJ2-7 gives the whole variable domain DGGITQSPKYLFRKEGQNVTLSCEQNLNHDAMYWYRQDPGQGLRLIYYSQIVNDFQKGDIAEGYSVSREKKESFPLTVTSAQKNPTAFYLCASSPAGLPYEQYFGPGTRLTVT.

The V call is TRBV10-3, the J call TRBJ2-3; TRBD2 matches at 13 bases. Germline V lookup: CDR1 ENHRY, CDR2 SYGVKD. This CDR3 contains 16 residues. The ends lost 5 bases at V and 7 bases at J; junction bases unmatched: 9. CDR3 sequence (DNA): TGTGCCATCAGTAAAGCGGGGACTAGCGGGGTATATACGCAGTATTTT. It is translated as CAISKAGTSGVYTQYF.

This clone showed up just a few times. V is TRBV11-2 and J is TRBJ2-3, with 10 bases matching TRBD2. Trimming removed 1 base from V and 6 bases from J; junction bases left unmatched: 7. CDR3 length: 16 amino acids. Germline CDR1 SGHAT, CDR2 FQNNGV. CDR3 sequence reads: CASSLGNSGGSDTQYF. Written as DNA, the CDR3 is TGTGCCAGCAGCTTAGGGAATAGCGGGGGGTCGGATACGCAGTATTTT.

In its sample, this clone was seen a few times. The rearrangement uses TRBV19 and TRBJ2-3, with D perhaps matching TRBD2 (6 bases). V lost 3 bases and J 2 bases, leaving 12 bases between the germline ends. Per germline, CDR1 LNHDA and CDR2 SQIVND (reference sequence). The CDR3 loop spans 15 amino acids. The DNA for the CDR3 is TGTGCCAGTAGTATTGGGACTTTACACACAGATACGCAGTATTTT. Amino acids: CASSIGTLHTDTQYF. Filled out from reference TRBV19 and TRBJ2-3, the complete variable domain reads DGGITQSPKYLFRKEGQNVTLSCEQNLNHDAMYWYRQDPGQGLRLIYYSQIVNDFQKGDIAEGYSVSREKKESFPLTVTSAQKNPTAFYLCASSIGTLHTDTQYFGPGTRLTVL.

This sequence joins TRBV28 and TRBJ1-4; possibly TRBD1 for D (5 bases). V lost 5 bases to trimming and J lost 12 bases, with 16 bases between them. This CDR3 is built from 13 residues. Per germline, CDR1 MDHEN and CDR2 SYDVKM. In DNA, the CDR3 is TGTGCCAGCAGTGGGGCTCCCTATCGGGAACTGTTTTTT. It yields the protein CASSGAPYRELFF. The full variable domain, with the rest looked up from reference TRBV28 and TRBJ1-4, is DVKVTQSSRYLVKRTGEKVFLECVQDMDHENMFWYRQDPGLGLRLIYFSYDVKMKEKGDIPEGYSVSREKKERFSLILESASTNQTSMYLCASSGAPYRELFFGSGTQLSVL.

This clone was picked up a small number of times. CDR3 sequence: CAWSVGLRYTF. In DNA form, the CDR3 reads TGTGCCTGGAGTGTCGGGTTACGCTACACCTTC. This chain connects TRBV30 to TRBJ1-2; the D is unclear. V was trimmed by 0 bases and J by 9 bases, leaving 8 bases between them. From germline, CDR1 is GTSNPN and CDR2 SVGIG (reference sequence). The CDR3 length is 11 residues. The full variable domain, rest sourced from reference TRBV30 and TRBJ1-2, is SQTIHQWPATLVQPVGSPLSLECTVEGTSNPNLYWYRQAAGRGLQLLFYSVGIGQISSEVPQNLSASRPQDRQFILSSKKLLLSDSGFYLCAWSVGLRYTFGSGTRLTVV.

The rearrangement uses TRBV4-3 and TRBJ2-3; 14 bases match TRBD2. The length of the CDR3 is 17 residues. Looked up from germline, CDR1 is LGHNA and CDR2 is YSLEER. Losses at the gene ends were 4 bases for V and 2 bases for J; bases not matched to a gene: 5. DNA for the CDR3: TGCGCCAGCAGCCCACGGACTAGCGGGGGGCCCACAGATACGCAGTATTTT. Translating it yields CASSPRTSGGPTDTQYF.

This clone was observed many times. The chain joins TRBV2 to TRBJ2-5; D possibly matches TRBD1 or TRBD2 (5 bases each). Deletions cut 2 bases from V and 0 bases from J, with 16 bases between. CDR1 SNHLY and CDR2 FYNNEI come from the germline V gene. The CDR3 sequence is 17 residues long. The chain's CDR3 is CASSESSLGEYQETQYF. CDR3 bases: TGTGCCAGCAGTGAATCGTCGTTGGGGGAGTACCAAGAGACCCAGTACTTC.

The chain combines TRBV18 with TRBJ1-6; D is perhaps TRBD1 (5 bases). CDR3 length equals 13 residues. Trimming took 11 bases from V and 7 from J, leaving 15 bases between them. Germline CDR1 KGHSH, CDR2 LQKENI. The CDR3, as DNA: TGTGCCGGTACCGGGACCGAGAATTCACCCCTCCACTTT. It yields the protein CAGTGTENSPLHF. The full variable domain, completed using reference TRBV18 and TRBJ1-6, is NAGVMQNPRHLVRRRGQEARLRCSPMKGHSHVYWYRQLPEEGLKFMVYLQKENIIDESGMPKERFSAEFPKEGPSILRIQQVVRGDSAAYFCAGTGTENSPLHFGNGTRLTVT.

The CDR3 region is CASRYGSTEAFF. The CDR3 nucleotides are TGTGCCAGTAGATATGGGTCCACTGAAGCTTTCTTT. The chain is built from TRBV19 and TRBJ1-1; D unclear. Germline CDR1 and CDR2: LNHDA and SQIVND (reference sequence). This CDR3 region has 12 residues. V lost 6 bases to trimming and J lost 4 bases, with 9 bases between them.

V and J are TRBV2 and TRBJ2-7, with D tentatively TRBD1 (6 bases). From germline, CDR1 is SNHLY and CDR2 FYNNEI. The length of the CDR3 is 11 residues. The ends were cut back, 4 bases at V and 7 bases at J, with 8 bases in the middle. Here the CDR3 reads CASSGQGEQYF. CDR3 nucleotides: TGTGCCAGCAGTGGGCAGGGGGAGCAGTACTTC.

This clone was seen just once. J is TRBJ2-5 and V is TRBV18; 14 bases are a match to TRBD2. V gave up 5 bases and J gave up 5 bases; unmatched junction bases: 7. CDR1 and CDR2 from the germline V gene are KGHSH and LQKENI. The CDR3 totals 16 residues. Here the CDR3 reads CASSAGLAGVGETQYF. In nucleotides, the CDR3 is TGTGCCAGCTCAGCGGGACTAGCGGGAGTCGGTGAGACCCAGTACTTC.

The chain is built from TRBV7-2 and TRBJ2-7, with TRBD2 matching 9 bases. Germline V gene sequence: CDR1 SGHTA, CDR2 FQGNSA. The CDR3 length is 16 residues. The junction had 7 bases not matched to a gene; V was cut back by 3 bases and J by 1 base. The CDR3, as DNA: TGTGCCAGCAGCTTGGCGACTAGCGGCCTTTCCTACGAGCAGTACTTC. This translates into CASSLATSGLSYEQYF.

The J gene is TRBJ2-3, the V gene TRBV7-9, with D possibly being TRBD1 (5 bases). Trimming removed 5 bases at V and 2 bases at J, with 14 bases between. CDR1 and CDR2 from the germline V gene are SEHNR and FQNEAQ (reference sequence). There are 15 residues in the CDR3. DNA for the CDR3: TGTGCCAGCAGCCGTAATCAGGGTCTCACAGATACGCAGTATTTT. Protein: CASSRNQGLTDTQYF.

V and J are TRBV5-4 and TRBJ1-1; no reliable D call. The CDR3 has 15 residues. V was trimmed by 0 bases and J by 0 bases, leaving 9 bases between them. CDR1 is SGHNT, CDR2 YYREEE, per germline (reference sequence). CDR3 amino acids: CASSLDGYMNTEAFF. CDR3 DNA: TGTGCCAGCAGCTTGGACGGGTACATGAACACTGAAGCTTTCTTT.

V is TRBV19 and J is TRBJ2-3; D is unclear. The length of the CDR3 is 17 residues. The germline gives CDR1 LNHDA, CDR2 SQIVND (reference sequence). Trimming removed 8 bases at V and 2 bases at J, with 23 bases between. CDR3 coding DNA: TGTGCCAGTGGCCCTACCTCTATTGGATTTCTCACAGATACGCAGTATTTT. It translates to CASGPTSIGFLTDTQYF.

This clone showed up just a few times. The chain carries TRBV4-2 and TRBJ2-7; D is perhaps TRBD1 or TRBD2 (5 bases each). CDR3 size: 14 residues. Trimming took 1 base from V and 5 from J, leaving 12 bases between them. Germline CDR1 LGHNA, CDR2 YNFKEQ. The CDR3 sequence is CASSQVAGTHEQYF. In nucleotides, the CDR3 is TGTGCCAGCAGCCAAGTTGCAGGGACCCACGAGCAGTACTTC.